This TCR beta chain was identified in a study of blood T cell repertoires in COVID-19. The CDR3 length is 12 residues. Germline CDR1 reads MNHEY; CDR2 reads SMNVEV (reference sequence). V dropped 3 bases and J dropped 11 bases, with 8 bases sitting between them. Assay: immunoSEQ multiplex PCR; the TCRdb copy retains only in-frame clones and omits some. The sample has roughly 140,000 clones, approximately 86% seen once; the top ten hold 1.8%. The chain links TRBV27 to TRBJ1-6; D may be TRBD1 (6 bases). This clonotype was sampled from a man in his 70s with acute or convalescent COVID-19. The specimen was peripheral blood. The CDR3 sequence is CASSFGQPPLHF. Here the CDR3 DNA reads TGTGCCAGCAGTTTCGGACAGCCACCCCTCCACTTT.